A selection of T cell receptor beta chains follows, all from one sample in a study of blood T cell repertoires in COVID-19. The repertoire was sequenced with immunoSEQ multiplex PCR; TCRdb's copy has only in-frame clones and lacks some. The table includes fewer than 110,000 clones, approximately 92% detected once. The sequenced sample consisted of peripheral blood. These receptors originate from a man aged 50 to 59 with active COVID-19. Each CDR3 is given with its conserved first and last residue. D genes are given only for firm matches. A row's size may be missing; if present it is once, few, many or a size class.

J gene: TRBJ2-7
clone size: -
D gene: TRBD1
V gene: TRBV6-2/TRBV6-3
CDR3 DNA: TGTGCCAGCAGTTACGGGACAGGGTCCCGCGAGCAGTACTTC
CDR3 protein: CASSYGTGSREQYF

J gene: TRBJ2-1
clone size: -
D gene: TRBD2
V gene: TRBV14
CDR3 DNA: TGTGCCAGCAGCGAGGGACTAGCGGGCAACAATGAGCAGTTCTTC
CDR3 protein: CASSEGLAGNNEQFF

J gene: TRBJ2-5
clone size: -
D gene: -
V gene: TRBV29-1
CDR3 DNA: TGCAGCGCTGGGGGGATTTTGGAGACCCAGTACTTC
CDR3 protein: CSAGGILETQYF

J gene: TRBJ1-1
clone size: -
D gene: -
V gene: TRBV5-4
CDR3 DNA: TGTGCCAGCAGCTTGGAATTTCGGGTGACTGAAGCTTTCTTT
CDR3 protein: CASSLEFRVTEAFF

J gene: TRBJ2-3
clone size: -
D gene: TRBD2
V gene: TRBV11-2
CDR3 DNA: TGTGCCAGCAGCTTAGCGGGAGGGCCGGGCACAGATACGCAGTATTTT
CDR3 protein: CASSLAGGPGTDTQYF

J gene: TRBJ1-2
clone size: -
D gene: -
V gene: TRBV6-5
CDR3 DNA: TGTGCCAGCAGTTACTGGGCAGGGGCATTGTATGGCTACACCTTC
CDR3 protein: CASSYWAGALYGYTF

J gene: TRBJ2-2
clone size: -
D gene: -
V gene: TRBV19
CDR3 DNA: TGTGCCAGTAGCGGACTCCGGAACACCGGGGAGCTGTTTTTT
CDR3 protein: CASSGLRNTGELFF

J gene: TRBJ2-1
clone size: -
D gene: TRBD2
V gene: TRBV11-2
CDR3 DNA: TGTGCCAGCAGCTCAACGGGACTAGCGGGAGGCGGCTCCTACAATGAGCAGTTCTTC
CDR3 protein: CASSSTGLAGGGSYNEQFF

J gene: TRBJ1-3
clone size: -
D gene: -
V gene: TRBV15
CDR3 DNA: TGTGCCACCAGCAGAACGACAGAAGGAAACACCATATATTTT
CDR3 protein: CATSRTTEGNTIYF

J gene: TRBJ2-7
clone size: -
D gene: -
V gene: TRBV7-9
CDR3 DNA: TGTGCCAGCAGCCAAAGGGACTTTGAGCAGTACTTC
CDR3 protein: CASSQRDFEQYF

J gene: TRBJ2-3
clone size: -
D gene: -
V gene: TRBV9
CDR3 DNA: TGTGCCAGCAGCGTAGTAACAGATACGCAGTATTTT
CDR3 protein: CASSVVTDTQYF

J gene: TRBJ1-1
clone size: once
D gene: TRBD1
V gene: TRBV19
CDR3 DNA: TGTGCCAGTAGTCCGGTCCCGGGACAGGGATTGGTCACTGAAGCTTTCTTT
CDR3 protein: CASSPVPGQGLVTEAFF

J gene: TRBJ2-6
clone size: -
D gene: TRBD2
V gene: TRBV25-1
CDR3 DNA: TGTGCCAGCAGTGAAGTAGGAGCGGGAATCGGTGGGGCCAACGTCCTGACTTTC
CDR3 protein: CASSEVGAGIGGANVLTF

J gene: TRBJ2-1
clone size: -
D gene: -
V gene: TRBV5-1
CDR3 DNA: TGCGCCAGCAGCAGCCGACTGGACACTGTCGATGAGCAGTTCTTC
CDR3 protein: CASSSRLDTVDEQFF

J gene: TRBJ1-1
clone size: -
D gene: -
V gene: TRBV20-1
CDR3 DNA: TGCAGTGCTAGTTTAGGCGGGGGTAATACTGAAGCTTTCTTT
CDR3 protein: CSASLGGGNTEAFF

J gene: TRBJ1-6
clone size: -
D gene: TRBD1
V gene: TRBV6-4
CDR3 DNA: TGTGCCAGCAGTTCCGACAGGGACTCACCCCTCCACTTT
CDR3 protein: CASSSDRDSPLHF

J gene: TRBJ1-5
clone size: -
D gene: -
V gene: TRBV12-3/TRBV12-4
CDR3 DNA: TGTGCCAGCAGTGGACAGACCAATCAGCCCCAGCATTTT
CDR3 protein: CASSGQTNQPQHF

J gene: TRBJ2-1
clone size: -
D gene: TRBD2
V gene: TRBV5-1
CDR3 DNA: TGCGCCAGCAGCTTAGCGGGATGGCGCAATGAGCAGTTCTTC
CDR3 protein: CASSLAGWRNEQFF

J gene: TRBJ1-1
clone size: once
D gene: TRBD1
V gene: TRBV19
CDR3 DNA: TGTGCCAGTAGTAGCCGACAGGGCCACACTGAAGCTTTCTTT
CDR3 protein: CASSSRQGHTEAFF

J gene: TRBJ2-7
clone size: -
D gene: -
V gene: TRBV4-1
CDR3 DNA: TGCGCCAGCAGCCAGGGTCCTAGCGCCCCGGGGTCCTACGAGCAGTACTTC
CDR3 protein: CASSQGPSAPGSYEQYF

J gene: TRBJ2-1
clone size: -
D gene: TRBD2
V gene: TRBV9
CDR3 DNA: TGTGCCAGCAGCTATAGCGGGAGTAAATCCTACAATGAGCAGTTCTTC
CDR3 protein: CASSYSGSKSYNEQFF

J gene: TRBJ1-2
clone size: once
D gene: -
V gene: TRBV6-4
CDR3 DNA: TGTGCCAGCAGAACGGGTTATGGCTACACCTTC
CDR3 protein: CASRTGYGYTF

J gene: TRBJ1-1
clone size: few
D gene: TRBD1
V gene: TRBV6-6
CDR3 DNA: TGTGCCAGCCTTACAGGGGTAAACACTGAAGCTTTCTTT
CDR3 protein: CASLTGVNTEAFF

J gene: TRBJ2-2
clone size: -
D gene: -
V gene: TRBV5-4
CDR3 DNA: TGTGCCAGCAGCTTAGCTACCACCGGGGAGCTGTTTTTT
CDR3 protein: CASSLATTGELFF

J gene: TRBJ1-2
clone size: -
D gene: -
V gene: TRBV5-1
CDR3 DNA: TGCGCCAGCAGCTTGTTGGGGGGAGCTAACTATGGCTACACCTTC
CDR3 protein: CASSLLGGANYGYTF

J gene: TRBJ2-3
clone size: -
D gene: -
V gene: TRBV2
CDR3 DNA: TGTGCCAGCAGGGTAGCGGAAAGCACAGATACGCAGTATTTT
CDR3 protein: CASRVAESTDTQYF

J gene: TRBJ2-7
clone size: -
D gene: TRBD1
V gene: TRBV6-2/TRBV6-3
CDR3 DNA: TGTGCCAGCAGTTATCCGGACAGGGGGTACCACTTC
CDR3 protein: CASSYPDRGYHF

J gene: TRBJ2-7
clone size: -
D gene: TRBD1
V gene: TRBV4-1
CDR3 DNA: TGCGCCAGCAGCCAAGATTTTGGTAGGGACAGGGGCTACGAGCAGTACTTC
CDR3 protein: CASSQDFGRDRGYEQYF

J gene: TRBJ1-3
clone size: -
D gene: -
V gene: TRBV5-4
CDR3 DNA: TGTGCCAGCAGCCCAACAACAGGGGGAAACACCATATATTTT
CDR3 protein: CASSPTTGGNTIYF

J gene: TRBJ2-7
clone size: -
D gene: -
V gene: TRBV5-1
CDR3 DNA: TGCGCCAGCAGCAACCAGGGGTCCTACGAGCAGTACTTC
CDR3 protein: CASSNQGSYEQYF

J gene: TRBJ1-2
clone size: once
D gene: -
V gene: TRBV5-5
CDR3 DNA: TGTGCCAGCAGCTTGGGAGCCTATGGCTACACCTTC
CDR3 protein: CASSLGAYGYTF

J gene: TRBJ2-5
clone size: -
D gene: -
V gene: TRBV9
CDR3 DNA: TGTGCCAGCAGCTCACGGAGCGGCGGGATTGAGACCCAGTACTTC
CDR3 protein: CASSSRSGGIETQYF

J gene: TRBJ2-7
clone size: -
D gene: TRBD1
V gene: TRBV20-1
CDR3 DNA: TGCAGTGCAGACAGGGGGGGCGAGCAGTACTTC
CDR3 protein: CSADRGGEQYF

J gene: TRBJ2-7
clone size: few
D gene: -
V gene: TRBV4-2
CDR3 DNA: TGTGCCAGCAGCCCATTCACGAGGGGGAACACGGCCTACGAGCAGTACTTC
CDR3 protein: CASSPFTRGNTAYEQYF

J gene: TRBJ2-7
clone size: -
D gene: TRBD1
V gene: TRBV7-9
CDR3 DNA: TGTGCCAGCAGCCACCCGGGACAGGATAACGAGCAGTACTTC
CDR3 protein: CASSHPGQDNEQYF

J gene: TRBJ2-1
clone size: -
D gene: TRBD2
V gene: TRBV3-1/TRBV3-2
CDR3 DNA: TGTGCCAGCAGCCAAAGCGGGAGAGGATACAATGAGCAGTTCTTC
CDR3 protein: CASSQSGRGYNEQFF

J gene: TRBJ2-7
clone size: -
D gene: TRBD2
V gene: TRBV28
CDR3 DNA: TGTGCCAGCTCCGCGGGACTAGCGGGAGGTAACGCGTACGAGCAGTACTTC
CDR3 protein: CASSAGLAGGNAYEQYF

J gene: TRBJ2-5
clone size: -
D gene: -
V gene: TRBV5-4
CDR3 DNA: TGTGCCAGCAGCTTGGAGAGGGGGGGAAAAACCGGGGAGACCCAGTACTTC
CDR3 protein: CASSLERGGKTGETQYF

J gene: TRBJ1-1
clone size: -
D gene: -
V gene: TRBV25-1
CDR3 DNA: TGTGCCAGCAGTGAATATATTCCCACTGAAGCTTTCTTT
CDR3 protein: CASSEYIPTEAFF

J gene: TRBJ1-2
clone size: -
D gene: -
V gene: TRBV12-5
CDR3 DNA: TGTGCTAGTGGTTTCGGTCAGGCGAACTATGGCTACACCTTC
CDR3 protein: CASGFGQANYGYTF

J gene: TRBJ2-1
clone size: -
D gene: -
V gene: TRBV29-1
CDR3 DNA: TGCAGCGTTGAATTGGGGGCGGCGGGCAATGAGCAGTTCTTC
CDR3 protein: CSVELGAAGNEQFF

J gene: TRBJ2-5
clone size: -
D gene: -
V gene: TRBV5-4
CDR3 DNA: TGTGCCAGCAGCTCGAGACAGGTTCCTTTCCAAGAGACCCAGTACTTC
CDR3 protein: CASSSRQVPFQETQYF

J gene: TRBJ2-1
clone size: -
D gene: TRBD2
V gene: TRBV5-4
CDR3 DNA: TGTGCCAGCAGCTTGGGCGGGAGTGTCTCCTACAATGAGCAGTTCTTC
CDR3 protein: CASSLGGSVSYNEQFF

J gene: TRBJ1-4
clone size: -
D gene: -
V gene: TRBV7-9
CDR3 DNA: TGTGCCAGCAGCTTAGGAGGAGAAAAACTGTTTTTT
CDR3 protein: CASSLGGEKLFF

J gene: TRBJ2-1
clone size: -
D gene: TRBD2
V gene: TRBV5-1
CDR3 DNA: TGCGCCAGCAGCGACAGACTAGCGGGAGTTACTCTCAATGAGCAGTTCTTC
CDR3 protein: CASSDRLAGVTLNEQFF

J gene: TRBJ2-5
clone size: -
D gene: TRBD2
V gene: TRBV5-1
CDR3 DNA: TGCGCCAGCAGCTCGCGGACGGGGGGAGGTGAGACCCAGTACTTC
CDR3 protein: CASSSRTGGGETQYF